This paragraph reports one T cell receptor (beta chain). Its target is unknown. This sample was included in a study of early stage breast cancer tumors. Looking at the study overall: Among some 12 ER+/PR+/HER2- tumors, eight were ductal, four lobular.

Study-level results: Comparing each tissue with blood distinguished tumor from normal in most of the 16 patients.

The data were produced by immunoSEQ multiplex PCR, yet TCRdb's version contains in-frame clones alone and is incomplete. The sample yields 50,000 to 65,000 clones, over 60% seen once. Sequences were obtained from blood. The clonotype was recovered from a person aged 25 to 40 with breast cancer.

CDR3 in DNA: TGTGCCAGCAGCCCGGGATACCAAGAGACCCAGTACTTC. This sequence encodes CASSPGYQETQYF. The rearrangement links TRBV5-4 to TRBJ2-5, with D maybe TRBD2 (5 bases). Trimming shortened V by 4 bases and J by 0 bases, and 7 bases separated the two germline ends. This CDR3 is built from 13 residues. Germline assignment: CDR1 SGHNT and CDR2 YYREEE (reference sequence).